This T cell receptor (beta chain) was profiled in a study of blood T cell repertoires in COVID-19. Study background: Sites across the United States, Italy and Spain contributed samples from acute and convalescent COVID-19. The analysed material was cDNA or gDNA that came from T cells, B-cell-depleted T cells, or PBMCs.

The Seattle patients joined while their infection was active and were tracked longitudinally afterward. Original data processing: Estimated nucleated cell counts came from reference gene primer amplification. Sequencing was performed with immunoSEQ multiplex PCR; in TCRdb, only in-frame clones are kept and a portion is missing. V, J and clone size derive from that table, while D and trimming were established from the DNA sequence. The sample shows a few hundred thousand clones, 83% of them seen only once. This clonotype was obtained from a woman aged 30 to 39 with COVID-19, enrolled during active disease. The sequenced material came from peripheral blood.

DNA of the CDR3: TGTGCCAGCAGTTACCCCGAATCGGGACAGAGCTCTGGGGCCAACGTCCTGACTTTC. Protein: CASSYPESGQSSGANVLTF. The chain is built from TRBV6-2 or TRBV6-3 and TRBJ2-6; 7 positions agree with TRBD1. Germline lookup yields CDR1 MNHEY and CDR2 SVGEGT. The junction had 10 bases not matched to a gene; V was cut back by 2 bases and J by 0 bases. CDR3 size: 19 residues.